There are a few counts of the clone carrying this T cell receptor (beta chain). These data belong to a study of T cells of healthy individuals. TCRdb passed the 5' RACE reads through MiXCR, listing each CDR3 protein once. Of tens of thousands of distinct CDR3 sequences listed, around 15% were seen once; the top ten hold approximately 4.8%. This CDR3 has 13 residues. Deletions cut 6 bases from V and 12 bases from J, with 18 bases between. Germline V lookup: CDR1 KGHSH, CDR2 LQKENI. The chain links TRBV18 to TRBJ2-1; D unclear. This TCR was sampled from a human donor in good health. The CDR3 loop is CASSPGGVSAQFF. CDR3 nucleotide sequence: TGTGCCAGCTCCCCGGGTGGGGTGTCTGCGCAGTTCTTC.